Listed here is a single TCR beta chain. Its target antigen remains unknown. Base-call qualities are not available, and no considerably larger clone is one nucleotide away. This sample is drawn from a study of cytomegalovirus exposure and HLA in healthy donors (dated by TCRdb to 2017 to 2019). For the wider study: An earlier analysis of roughly 500 of the donors reported more than 250 Gb of sequence data and around 110 million unique TCR beta sequences from some 180 million T cells. About 300 gigabases of sequencing data and roughly 81 million unique TCR sequences made up an early release that covered under 750 HLA-typed donors. Among the roughly 430 genotyped donors, around 81% belonged to the genetic ancestry cluster associated with self-reported Caucasian donors. The aim of the study was to test whether cataloging public T cell receptors could identify signatures of past pathogen exposure. The study used immunosequencing to profile the T cell repertoires of several hundred subjects and linked those repertoires to cytomegalovirus serostatus. A separate validation cohort of about 110 different subjects was used in addition to the 666-subject first cohort. To predict cytomegalovirus infection status, the study brought together high-throughput TCR immunosequencing, statistical association of individual TCRs with disease status, and machine learning. To study patterns of TCR occurrence, a later analysis re-analyzed previously published TCR beta repertoires from 650 to 750 donors and added high-resolution HLA genotyping. Rather than drawing on any new phenotypic data, the later analysis identified candidate immune exposures from TCR beta sequences and the way those sequences occurred across donors. To decide whether each TCR beta V gene segment behaved as functional or pseudogenic, an earlier analysis of fewer than 750 of the donors relied on high-throughput TCR beta sequencing. Donor age, sex, ethnicity and CMV serostatus were compiled alongside the repertoire data. A later genetic analysis used genome-wide SNP genotypes for about three fifths of the roughly 700 donors, treating that subset as a discovery cohort. All discovery cohort repertoires had been generated on a single sequencing platform. HLA typing included class I and class II loci at four-digit resolution. Typing coverage varied by locus: roughly 620-640 donors for A, B, C, DRB1 and DQB1; approximately 500 for DQA1; around 610 for DPA1; fewer than 480 for DPB1. Four to six DR-DQ haplotypes were handled as single units for association and clustering, since linkage in the cohort was strong. Across 398 genotyped donors of the cohort, an average of about 220,000 unique TCR beta nucleotide sequences per donor were sequenced, and approximately 17% of those sequences were non-productive.

The cohort consisted of hundreds of healthy bone marrow donors. At the time of sampling, every cohort member was nominally healthy, though immune exposures that went unrecorded were likely present. The donor tested CMV seropositive and was one of the 289 seropositive cohort members. Every donor gave a peripheral blood sample, and the peripheral blood mononuclear cells from that sample were used for TCR beta sequencing. The Qiagen DNeasy Blood Extraction Kit was used to extract genomic DNA from the blood cell samples. Library preparation employed the immunoSEQ multiplex PCR assay. The multiplex PCR relied on a mix of 60 forward primers for TCR Vbeta segments and 13 reverse primers for TCR Jbeta segments. A multiplex PCR assay on genomic DNA amplified the CDR3 region of rearranged TCR beta genes. Amplified TCR beta libraries were sequenced as 87-base-pair reads on the Illumina HiSeq System. The source study handled its data this way. In a later analysis, 70 million to 95 million unique TCR beta chains were counted across the roughly 610 repertoires, and roughly 11 million of these chains were shared by at least two donors. To remove PCR and sequencing errors, raw reads were error-corrected and collapsed into unique sequences using a nearest-neighbor algorithm that merged closely related sequences. To assign V, D and J gene segments, CDR3 sequences were aligned to IMGT reference sequences. Each retained sequence needed at least a six-nucleotide match to both a V gene segment and a J gene segment. Rearrangements were classified as productive when the CDR3 lacked stop codons and remained in frame with V and J, and all other rearrangements were classified as non-productive. Following IMGT convention, CDR3 was defined as the stretch from the second conserved V-encoded cysteine to the conserved J-encoded phenylalanine. The earlier analysis of some 540 of the donors excluded any sequence lacking an unambiguous match to a single V gene segment. An earlier analysis of several hundred of the donors called V segments functional above 56.7% productive rearrangements and segregating when the between-donor standard deviation exceeded 5%. To diagnose cytomegalovirus status from the catalog of TCR beta chain sequences, a statistical classification framework was built. V and J gene assignment, in a later analysis, came from comparing TCR nucleotide sequences with IMGT/GENE-DB human TR gene sequences. Using the TCRdist pipeline, a later analysis assigned CDR3 sequences along with most-parsimonious VDJ recombination scenarios. In a later analysis, every TCR beta chain was defined by the combination of its CDR3 amino acid sequence and its V-gene family, and reads without a unique V-gene family were dropped. To address suspected cross-contamination and a sequencing artifact, a later analysis removed several hundred highly shared, low-generation-probability nucleotide sequences. A later analysis calculated a clonal expansion index for each public chain from normalized within-repertoire ranks of inferred template counts. A later analysis computed generation probabilities with a VDJ recombination model fitted to out-of-frame rearrangements, and checked the results against IGoR. In a later analysis, TCR-TCR, TCR-HLA and TCR-CMV co-occurrence was scored with hypergeometric tests, and a repertoire-size bias correction was applied to TCR pairs. A later analysis estimated false discovery rates by permuting HLA or CMV assignments 20 times. In a later analysis, co-occurring TCRs were grouped using DBSCAN, and TCRdist sequence similarity was added for clustering within HLA-allele-positive subsets. For co-occurrence clustering, repertoires with fewer than 30,000 or more than 120,000 public chains were excluded, along with four or five repertoires with anomalous nucleotide sharing. Held by TCRdb, this immuneACCESS table contains in-frame sequences only and omits some clones. Under half of the omission traces to an unresolved V gene where checked; the cause of the rest is unknown. V, J and clone size are those of that table, while D and trimming were read from the DNA. The sample table shows over 95,000 clones, and 60% to 85% are seen once. The ten biggest clones cover 12% of the sample.

The germline V gene (reference sequence) gives CDR1 as GTSNPN and CDR2 as SVGIG. The CDR3 runs 11 amino acids, cysteine and phenylalanine included. Only CDR3 DNA is held: 33 bases, read in frame from base 1. Overall study outcomes, separate from this receptor: This cohort had only TCR beta chains sequenced, and the lack of alpha or paired-chain data limited which features could be detected. Broadly in line with IMGT annotations, most TCR beta V segments showed up in productive rearrangements about 87% or about 30% of the time in an earlier analysis of under 700 of the donors. A cluster of highly shared sequence variants was judged likely to be a technical artifact of the sequencing pipeline. Correlated functional status among segregating V segments might be attributable to linkage disequilibrium, but an unknown experimental factor could not be ruled out. The earlier analysis of 587 of the donors excluded roughly 16 rarely observed V segments, including chromosome 9 orphons, because counts were too low. CMV serostatus was the only immune exposure information available for the cohort. Compared with equally common non-associated chains, HLA-associated TCR beta chains in a later analysis were more clonally expanded and had lower generation probabilities. In vitro tests confirmed that three of the cytomegalovirus-associated TCR beta chains recognize cytomegalovirus antigens. In a later analysis, TCR association rates were found to vary across HLA loci, with the most associated TCRs seen for DRB1 alleles and the fewest for HLA-C alleles. Because HLA typing was missing for some donors at each locus, association tests included only the typed subset. Most TCR sequences were observed very rarely across donors, whereas some public TCRs were present in many individuals. A later genetic analysis reported fewer N-insertions in productive TCRs among donors in an Asian-associated ancestry cluster than the roughly 700-donor mean. A further reported finding was that TCR beta sequences accurately predicted the HLA-A and HLA-B alleles for most subjects in the first cohort. A later analysis associated 15,000 or so TCR beta sequences with specific HLA alleles at a false discovery rate of 0.05. Roughly uniform sequencing depth across donors was assumed in presence/absence analyses, although this assumption may not hold. Because the 87-base-pair reads could not distinguish some IMGT-functional V segments, including TRBV6-2 and TRBV6-3, those segments were excluded. A later analysis found that most CMV-associated TCR beta chains appeared HLA-restricted, with HLA associations seemingly driven largely by CMV exposure. According to a later analysis, parvovirus B19, influenza, CMV and Epstein-Barr virus appeared linked to several top co-occurrence clusters. In a later genetic analysis, a missense DCLRE1C variant was associated with V-gene and J-gene trimming of TCR beta chains, and the association was replicated in an independent cohort. According to the authors, the approach could potentially be generalized to other disease states and immunological phenotypes. The study listed around 160 TCR beta chains as associated with cytomegalovirus. In both the original and validation cohorts, the classifier was reported to diagnose cytomegalovirus status with high specificity and sensitivity. Strong co-occurrence of HLA alleles, especially DR and DQ, made assigning TCR associations to individual alleles difficult.

Rearrangement joined TRBV30 to TRBJ1-1, with TRBD1 tentatively as D gene (6 bases match). The sample taken for sequencing was PBMCs. This sequence originates from a woman aged 40-49 years in good health and CMV-seropositive. The DNA reads as follows: TGTACCACAGGGTTGAGCACTGAAGCTTTCTTT. Its protein is CTTGLSTEAFF. The variable domain in full, with residues beyond the CDR3 obtained from the reference TRBV30 and TRBJ1-1 genes, is SQTIHQWPATLVQPVGSPLSLECTVEGTSNPNLYWYRQAAGRGLQLLFYSVGIGQISSEVPQNLSASRPQDRQFILSSKKLLLSDSGFYLCTTGLSTEAFFGQGTRLTVV.